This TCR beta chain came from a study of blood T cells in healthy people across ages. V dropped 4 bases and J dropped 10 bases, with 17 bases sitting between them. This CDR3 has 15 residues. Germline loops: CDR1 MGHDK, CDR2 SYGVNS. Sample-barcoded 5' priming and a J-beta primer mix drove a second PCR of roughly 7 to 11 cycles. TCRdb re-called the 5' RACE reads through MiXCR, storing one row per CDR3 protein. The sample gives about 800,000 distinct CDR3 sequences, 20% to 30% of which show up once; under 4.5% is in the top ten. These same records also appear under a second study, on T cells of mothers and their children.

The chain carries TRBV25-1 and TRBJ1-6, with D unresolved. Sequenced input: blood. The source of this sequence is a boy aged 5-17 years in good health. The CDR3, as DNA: TGTGCCAGCAGTGTTACGGGCCTTGGCGACTCACCCCTCCACTTT. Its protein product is CASSVTGLGDSPLHF.